These T cell receptor beta chains were read from a single sample in a study of T cells expressing NK-cell markers. TCRdb re-called the 5' RACE reads and shows each CDR3 protein once, DNA omitted. The data show about 300,000 distinct CDR3 sequences, and the top ten clones hold around 4.3%. The sequencing sample was made of blood T cells: a sorted CD56 or NKG2C T cell subset, CD4+ or CD8+ T cells, or bulk PBMC T cells (not recorded which). All receptors come from a woman aged 18-70 years in good health. CDR3s include the opening cysteine and the closing phenylalanine or tryptophan. The order of the fields is V gene, J gene, CDR3 protein.

V: TRBV20-1; J: TRBJ2-1; CDR3: CSAKGTVPRDEQFF
V: TRBV24-1; J: TRBJ2-1; CDR3: CATSDWNEQFF
V: TRBV10-3; J: TRBJ2-3; CDR3: CAISESLATDTQYF
V: TRBV6-5; J: TRBJ2-5; CDR3: CASSYKPVGETQYF
V: TRBV5-1; J: TRBJ2-7; CDR3: CASSSGGLAGGLYEQYF
V: TRBV18; J: TRBJ1-1; CDR3: CASSPATGANTEAFF
V: TRBV4-2; J: TRBJ2-1; CDR3: CASSLQLLAQEQFF
V: TRBV11-2; J: TRBJ2-7; CDR3: CASSTLKGKLYEQYF
V: TRBV9; J: TRBJ2-4; CDR3: CASSARQGGVYDIQYF
V: TRBV20-1; J: TRBJ2-7; CDR3: CSARDPGLPSYEQYF
V: TRBV29-1; J: TRBJ1-1; CDR3: CSVGVAERTEAFF
V: TRBV29-1; J: TRBJ2-3; CDR3: CSVQGLAAFGTDTQYF
V: TRBV20-1; J: TRBJ2-2; CDR3: CSARAYNRAAGELFF
V: TRBV7-9; J: TRBJ1-6; CDR3: CASSPPGTDYNSPLHF
V: TRBV20-1; J: TRBJ2-1; CDR3: CSARVGQGNYNEQFF
V: TRBV4-1; J: TRBJ2-3; CDR3: CASSQERGLITPTDTQYF
V: TRBV9; J: TRBJ2-3; CDR3: CASSLRGASTDTQYF
V: TRBV12-3/TRBV12-4; J: TRBJ1-5; CDR3: CASSPGTGRIGPQHF
V: TRBV4-3; J: TRBJ1-5; CDR3: CASSQELRGNQPQHF
V: TRBV14; J: TRBJ1-4; CDR3: CASTGGRHEKLFF
V: TRBV20-1; J: TRBJ2-1; CDR3: CSARPGGGLSYNEQFF
V: TRBV3-1; J: TRBJ2-3; CDR3: CASSPSRNTQYF
V: TRBV24-1; J: TRBJ2-1; CDR3: CATQISGSSYNEQFF
V: TRBV4-2; J: TRBJ2-1; CDR3: CASTHSEASDHNEQFF
V: TRBV21-1; J: TRBJ2-2; CDR3: CASSKDNATERTPGSCFF
V: TRBV6-1; J: TRBJ1-5; CDR3: CASSDWGNQPQHF
V: TRBV7-3; J: TRBJ2-1; CDR3: CASSLTPGDYNEQFF
V: TRBV14; J: TRBJ2-1; CDR3: CASSQLDYNEQFF
V: TRBV12-3/TRBV12-4; J: TRBJ1-5; CDR3: CASSNRDHSNQPQHF
V: TRBV5-1; J: TRBJ2-2; CDR3: CASRPDRVKAGELFF
V: TRBV7-9; J: TRBJ2-6; CDR3: CASGRLYSGANVLTF
V: TRBV7-3; J: TRBJ1-1; CDR3: CASSPPPGQPNTEAFF
V: TRBV20-1; J: TRBJ2-1; CDR3: CSAPLISSYNEQFF
V: TRBV7-3; J: TRBJ1-1; CDR3: CASSPIPDRYNTEAFF
V: TRBV4-3; J: TRBJ1-6; CDR3: CASSQASAVTGYNSPLHF
V: TRBV12-3/TRBV12-4; J: TRBJ1-1; CDR3: CASSATGGEAFF
V: TRBV5-1; J: TRBJ1-2; CDR3: CASSSTGGGHGYTF
V: TRBV6-2/TRBV6-3; J: TRBJ2-3; CDR3: CASSYSWTQYF
V: TRBV20-1; J: TRBJ2-1; CDR3: CSASVGLAGGTNEQFF
V: TRBV5-1; J: TRBJ2-7; CDR3: CASSWTGGSYEQYF